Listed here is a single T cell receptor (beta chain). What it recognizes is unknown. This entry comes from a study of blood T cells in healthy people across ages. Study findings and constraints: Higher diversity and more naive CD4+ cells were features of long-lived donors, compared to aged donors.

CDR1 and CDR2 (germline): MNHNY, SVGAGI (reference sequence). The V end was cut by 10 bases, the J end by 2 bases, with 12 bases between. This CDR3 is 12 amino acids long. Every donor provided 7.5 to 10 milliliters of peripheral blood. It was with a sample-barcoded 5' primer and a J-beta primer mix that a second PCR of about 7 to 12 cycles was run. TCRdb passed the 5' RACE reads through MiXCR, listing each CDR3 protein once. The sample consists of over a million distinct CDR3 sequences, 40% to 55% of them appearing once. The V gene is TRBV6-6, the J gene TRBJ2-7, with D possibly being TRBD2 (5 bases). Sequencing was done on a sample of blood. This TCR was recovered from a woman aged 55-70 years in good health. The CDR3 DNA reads TGTGCCACTAGCAGGCCCACCTACGAGCAGTACTTC. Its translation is CATSRPTYEQYF.